A selection of T cell receptor beta chains follows, all from one sample in a study of T cell changes during pregnancy in multiple sclerosis. The repertoire was sequenced with immunoSEQ multiplex PCR; TCRdb's copy has only in-frame clones and lacks some. This table has 85,000 to 90,000 clones, roughly 90% appearing once. The specimen comprised peripheral blood, sampled in the first trimester of pregnancy. Source of these receptors: a female donor in good health, enrolled as a control in a pregnancy study. Both conserved end residues are trimmed from each CDR3. A D gene is named only where the DNA matches it firmly.

V | D | CDR3
TRBV11-2 | TRBD1 | ASSLGGGRQGGYT
TRBV6-5 | TRBD2 | ASSPTSGGYNEQF
TRBV7-9 | TRBD2 | ASSLKAGTRTNTGELF
TRBV9 | - | ASSDQGYYGYT
TRBV30 | TRBD2 | ACFETSGGTDTQY
TRBV5-1 | - | ASSLDRGTEAF
TRBV15 | - | ATSRDWRGSNTEAF
TRBV7-9 | TRBD1 | ASSFTGGVHGYT
TRBV19 | TRBD2 | ASRLAGQANTGELF
TRBV2 | TRBD2 | ASSVGLGETQY
TRBV25-1 | - | ASSEFIFEGINSPLH
TRBV29-1 | TRBD2 | SVDREGWTGELF
TRBV19 | - | ASTELGLQGRGYT
TRBV5-4 | TRBD1 | ASSLLQGPQETQY
TRBV28 | TRBD2 | ASSFGRASGGHGRSGETQY
TRBV6-6 | TRBD2 | AVGDLSGGYEQY
TRBV7-6 | - | ASSLEFQNGYT
TRBV27 | TRBD1 | ASSSGQGNSPLH
TRBV9 | - | ASSEGGGTEAF
TRBV25-1 | TRBD1 | ASQQGHYGYT
TRBV6-1 | - | ASSEGAEYGYT
TRBV15 | - | ATSRDLSSGNTIY
TRBV2 | TRBD2 | ASSWTSGETQY
TRBV6-4 | - | ASPGGRGYT
TRBV19 | TRBD1 | ASRRQGARDTEAF
TRBV19 | TRBD1 | ASSTRTGAYYGYT
TRBV4-2 | - | ASSQEGRPPDTQY
TRBV5-1 | - | ASSLEVWGGQPQH
TRBV21-1 | - | ASSKVEAYNEKLF
TRBV25-1 | TRBD1 | ASSEWTGGEKLF
TRBV5-1 | TRBD2 | ASSLEASGGAGDTQY
TRBV10-3 | - | AIAVTPNYEQF
TRBV30 | TRBD1 | AWVGQGAYEQY
TRBV7-7 | TRBD1 | ASRGGVSTDTQY
TRBV29-1 | - | SVLYGEAF
TRBV30 | - | AWSYGPGEQY
TRBV10-3 | - | AISERGGGQPQH
TRBV4-3 | - | ASSQNRDTSGANVLT
TRBV6-5 | TRBD1 | ASSRTGNYEQY
TRBV9 | - | ASTSKQGNTEAF
TRBV11-1 | TRBD1 | ASSLAGTVTAMNTEAF
TRBV18 | - | ASSTQNSNQPQH